The text below deals with one TCR beta chain. Per the authors' pipeline: Reference gene primer amplification in the assay estimated nucleated cell counts. The method was immunoSEQ multiplex PCR; TCRdb's version includes in-frame clones alone and lacks a portion of them. The V and J calls and clone size were taken over from that table, and D and trimming were inferred from the DNA. The sample lists approximately 220,000 clones, roughly four fifths occurring once. V was shortened by 1 base and J by 4 bases, with 7 bases between the two germline ends. Germline V CDR1 and CDR2: SGHNT, YENEEA. The CDR3 is 14 residues long. This specimen belongs to a study of blood T cell repertoires in COVID-19. Study-level background: Specimens from acute and convalescent COVID-19 originated in the United States, Italy and Spain. T cells, B-cell-depleted T cells, or PBMCs supplied cDNA or gDNA.

The sequence came from a woman under 40 who had recovered from COVID-19. The V gene is TRBV11-3, the J gene TRBJ2-2; no definite D call. The sequencing sample was made of peripheral blood. The CDR3 loop is CASSLVSPTGELFF. In DNA form, the CDR3 reads TGTGCCAGCAGCTTAGTCTCCCCCACCGGGGAGCTGTTTTTT.